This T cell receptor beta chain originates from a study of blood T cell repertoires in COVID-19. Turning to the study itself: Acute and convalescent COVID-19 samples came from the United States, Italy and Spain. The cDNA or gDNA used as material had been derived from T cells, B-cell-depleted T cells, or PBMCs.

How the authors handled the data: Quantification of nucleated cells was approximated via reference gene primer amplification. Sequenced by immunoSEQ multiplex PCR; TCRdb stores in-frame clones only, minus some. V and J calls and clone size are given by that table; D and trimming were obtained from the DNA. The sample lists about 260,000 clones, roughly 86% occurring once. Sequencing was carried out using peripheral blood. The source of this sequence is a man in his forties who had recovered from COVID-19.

The CDR3 loop reads CASSPGTFYTGELFF. For the CDR3, the DNA is TGTGCCAGCAGCCCCGGGACTTTTTACACCGGGGAGCTGTTTTTT. The rearrangement joins TRBV11-2 to TRBJ2-2; perhaps TRBD2 as D (6 bases). Trimming took off 5 bases at V and 3 bases at J, with 13 bases between the two ends. This CDR3 is 15 amino acids long. Germline values: CDR1 SGHAT, CDR2 FQNNGV.